A selection of T cell receptor beta chains follows, all from one sample in a study of blood T cell repertoires in COVID-19. TCRdb's table, derived via immunoSEQ multiplex PCR, lists solely in-frame clones and lacks some. In the table there are roughly 250,000 clones, nearly 85% of which are singletons. Sequenced sample: peripheral blood. The receptor set was obtained from a human donor in a cohort sampled during active COVID-19. Both conserved end residues are trimmed from each CDR3.

V gene: TRBV7-9; J gene: TRBJ1-4; CDR3 length: 14; CDR3 protein: ASSFSGRRANEKLF
V gene: TRBV9; J gene: TRBJ2-1; CDR3 length: 14; CDR3 protein: ASSVLGMRGHNEQF
V gene: TRBV5-4; J gene: TRBJ2-7; CDR3 length: 11; CDR3 protein: ASSLGLGDAQY
V gene: TRBV27; J gene: TRBJ2-7; CDR3 length: 12; CDR3 protein: ASSPGQGAGEQY
V gene: TRBV4-3; J gene: TRBJ2-7; CDR3 length: 14; CDR3 protein: ASSQGLAGPSYEQY
V gene: TRBV29-1; J gene: TRBJ2-1; CDR3 length: 12; CDR3 protein: SAAEGGPYNEQF
V gene: TRBV20-1; J gene: TRBJ2-7; CDR3 length: 9; CDR3 protein: IAGAAYEQY
V gene: TRBV2; J gene: TRBJ2-2; CDR3 length: 11; CDR3 protein: ASRTQGTGELF
V gene: TRBV6-6; J gene: TRBJ1-5; CDR3 length: 12; CDR3 protein: ASSPRDRGSAQH
V gene: TRBV14; J gene: TRBJ2-7; CDR3 length: 13; CDR3 protein: ASSYRLAETYEQY
V gene: TRBV7-2; J gene: TRBJ1-5; CDR3 length: 13; CDR3 protein: ASSFQGAGNQPQH
V gene: TRBV27; J gene: TRBJ2-2; CDR3 length: 11; CDR3 protein: ASGGLGVGELF
V gene: TRBV18; J gene: TRBJ2-7; CDR3 length: 12; CDR3 protein: ASSQKRDSSEQY
V gene: TRBV10-2; J gene: TRBJ2-2; CDR3 length: 12; CDR3 protein: ASAGDSNTGELF
V gene: TRBV5-1; J gene: TRBJ1-1; CDR3 length: 13; CDR3 protein: ASSLVPGLNTEAF
V gene: TRBV29-1; J gene: TRBJ2-2; CDR3 length: 11; CDR3 protein: SVEERDTGELF
V gene: TRBV4-1; J gene: TRBJ1-1; CDR3 length: 15; CDR3 protein: ASSPLSHGIENTEAF
V gene: TRBV7-6; J gene: TRBJ2-2; CDR3 length: 13; CDR3 protein: ASSLVGGDAGELF
V gene: TRBV11-2; J gene: TRBJ2-5; CDR3 length: 12; CDR3 protein: ASSSRLVQETQY
V gene: TRBV21-1; J gene: TRBJ1-3; CDR3 length: 11; CDR3 protein: ASSRDTGNTIY
V gene: TRBV7-2; J gene: TRBJ1-2; CDR3 length: 13; CDR3 protein: ASSLDSNPNYGYT
V gene: TRBV6-2/TRBV6-3; J gene: TRBJ2-3; CDR3 length: 12; CDR3 protein: ASSSQLSTDTQY
V gene: TRBV9; J gene: TRBJ1-3; CDR3 length: 15; CDR3 protein: ASSGPRGHSSGNTIY
V gene: TRBV19; J gene: TRBJ2-3; CDR3 length: 14; CDR3 protein: ASSITSGGGPDTQY
V gene: TRBV2; J gene: TRBJ1-5; CDR3 length: 10; CDR3 protein: ASSGDNQPQH
V gene: TRBV28; J gene: TRBJ1-2; CDR3 length: 10; CDR3 protein: ASLAGPYGYT
V gene: TRBV21-1; J gene: TRBJ1-1; CDR3 length: 16; CDR3 protein: ASSKASGGQVMNTEAF
V gene: TRBV28; J gene: TRBJ2-7; CDR3 length: 13; CDR3 protein: ASSSTQQRGTEQY
V gene: TRBV7-3; J gene: TRBJ2-7; CDR3 length: 14; CDR3 protein: ASSLTASSGAYEQY
V gene: TRBV6-4; J gene: TRBJ1-4; CDR3 length: 13; CDR3 protein: ASNPGGTGDEKLF
V gene: TRBV2; J gene: TRBJ2-3; CDR3 length: 13; CDR3 protein: ASGNDGQGTDTQY